Each of the 4 T cell receptor beta chains below was sequenced from the same sample in a study of metastatic and nonmetastatic thyroid tumors. Patients were all untreated before their thyroid surgery. Through MiXCR, TCRdb re-clonotyped the PCR reads. This table has about 25,000 clones, more than 20% appearing once. Source material: blood. These TCRs come from a female donor with papillary thyroid cancer or a benign thyroid nodule (not recorded which). Some clones in this sample may be carry-over from other donors' samples.

This clone was detected a few times. The chain combines TRBV28 with TRBJ2-3; D possibly uses TRBD1 or TRBD2 (5 bases each). This CDR3 spans 16 amino acids. Germline-derived CDR1 and CDR2 are MDHEN and SYDVKM. Trimming pared 5 bases from V and 2 bases from J, leaving 17 bases between. The CDR3 here is CASSPGTLGPTDTQYF. The CDR3 region has the DNA TGTGCCAGCAGTCCAGGGACGTTGGGTCCCACAGATACGCAGTATTTT.

This clone was counted ten times or more. This chain connects TRBV11-2 to TRBJ2-3; 9 bases align to TRBD2. The junction had 10 bases not matched to a gene; V was cut back by 3 bases and J by 6 bases. CDR3 length: 16 amino acids. CDR1 and CDR2 from the germline V gene are SGHAT and FQNNGV. The chain's CDR3 is CASSFPPRLAVDTQYF. The DNA of the CDR3 is TGTGCCAGCAGCTTCCCTCCGCGACTAGCGGTGGATACGCAGTATTTT.

This clone has at least ten counts. The chain recombines TRBV30 with TRBJ2-3; D remains unclear. The CDR3 loop spans 14 amino acids. Trimming pared 3 bases from V and 3 bases from J, leaving 13 bases between. From germline, CDR1 is GTSNPN and CDR2 SVGIG (reference sequence). The CDR3 loop reads CAWSMGVETDTQYF. For the CDR3, the DNA is TGTGCCTGGAGCATGGGTGTGGAGACAGATACGCAGTATTTT.

This clone was picked up a small number of times. The rearrangement links TRBV15 to TRBJ2-1; 7 nucleotides align to TRBD2. Germline-derived CDR1 and CDR2 are LNHNV and YYDKDF (reference sequence). The CDR3 totals 17 residues. After removal of 0 bases from V and 5 bases from J, the junction contained 10 bases not matched to a gene. CDR3 sequence (DNA): TGTGCCACCAGCAGAGATAGGAGAAGGGAGGGACACAATGAGCAGTTCTTC. This codes for CATSRDRRREGHNEQFF. The variable domain in full, completed from reference TRBV15 and TRBJ2-1, reads DAMVIQNPRYQVTQFGKPVTLSCSQTLNHNVMYWYQQKSSQAPKLLFHYYDKDFNNEADTPDNFQSRRPNTSFCFLDIRSPGLGDTAMYLCATSRDRRREGHNEQFFGPGTRLTVL.